These T cell receptor beta chains were read from a single sample in a study of regulatory T cells in long-lasting Graves disease. TCRdb analysed the multiplex PCR reads with MiXCR anew, one entry per CDR3 protein. This repertoire shows 550,000 to 600,000 distinct CDR3 sequences, about 15% found once; its top ten account for approximately 12%. These data were also reused for a study on T cells in Graves' hyperthyroidism and ophthalmopathy.

The specimen was peripheral blood mononuclear cells (PBMCs), collected at new diagnosis, from a patient treated with antithyroid drugs. These TCRs come from a man aged 18 to 29 with Graves disease. CDR3s include the opening cysteine and the closing phenylalanine or tryptophan. D genes are given only for firm matches. A clone size is listed for some rows: how often the clone was seen (once, few, many), or a class if it is expanded.

J gene,clone size,D gene,V gene,CDR3 protein,CDR3 DNA
TRBJ1-2,-,TRBD1,TRBV7-9,CASSPLWDRTTKTGYTF,TGTGCCAGCAGCCCACTCTGGGACAGGACGACCAAGACTGGCTACACCTTC
TRBJ2-7,few,-,TRBV20-1,CSASPGQGSSYEQYF,TGCAGTGCTAGTCCCGGTCAAGGAAGCTCCTACGAGCAGTACTTC
TRBJ2-3,many,-,TRBV28,CASSLAGGAQYF,TGTGCCAGCAGTTTGGCAGGGGGGGCGCAGTATTTT
TRBJ2-1,few,-,TRBV6-2/TRBV6-3,CASSRNSPRVNEQFF,TGTGCCAGCAGCAGAAATTCTCCCAGAGTAAATGAGCAGTTCTTC
TRBJ2-3,many,-,TRBV28,CASSFVEDTDTQYF,TGTGCCAGCAGTTTTGTGGAAGACACAGATACGCAGTATTTT
TRBJ1-2,-,TRBD1,TRBV19,CASSGDRGGHGYTF,TGTGCCAGTAGTGGGGACAGGGGAGGCCATGGCTACACCTTC
TRBJ1-1,many,-,TRBV7-2,CASRVSPSAEAFF,TGTGCCAGCAGGGTGAGCCCCAGTGCTGAAGCTTTCTTT
TRBJ1-1,few,-,TRBV10-3,CAISTTGSEAFF,TGTGCCATCAGTACCACGGGGTCCGAAGCTTTCTTT
TRBJ2-5,-,-,TRBV4-1,CASSHPGRRETQYF,TGCGCCAGCAGCCACCCCGGTCGTCGCGAGACCCAGTACTTC
TRBJ2-1,-,TRBD2,TRBV4-1,CASSLHDPFQTSGSNEQFF,TGCGCCAGCAGCCTCCACGACCCATTCCAAACTAGCGGGAGCAATGAGCAGTTCTTC
TRBJ2-1,-,-,TRBV19,CASKIRESGNEQFF,TGTGCCAGTAAGATACGGGAGAGTGGCAATGAGCAGTTCTTC
TRBJ2-1,-,-,TRBV12-3/TRBV12-4,CASSPEETSYNEQFF,TGTGCCAGCAGTCCGGAGGAGACCTCCTACAATGAGCAGTTCTTC
TRBJ2-5,few,-,TRBV10-3,CAISESGSQETQYF,TGTGCCATCAGTGAGTCCGGGAGCCAAGAGACCCAGTACTTC
TRBJ1-5,many,-,TRBV15,CATSRELVGVRNQPQHF,TGTGCCACCAGCAGAGAACTGGTCGGGGTCCGCAATCAGCCCCAGCATTTT
TRBJ2-7,-,-,TRBV20-1,CSASESGYEQYF,TGCAGTGCTAGCGAGTCGGGCTACGAGCAGTACTTC
TRBJ2-7,-,-,TRBV27,CASNLSQGQWVYEQYF,TGTGCCAGCAATTTATCGCAAGGACAGTGGGTCTACGAGCAGTACTTC
TRBJ2-3,many,-,TRBV20-1,CSARDGRGGTDTQYF,TGCAGTGCTAGAGATGGGAGAGGGGGCACAGATACGCAGTATTTT
TRBJ1-2,many,TRBD1,TRBV6-1,CASSGDRGLNNYGYTF,TGTGCCAGCAGTGGGGACAGGGGGCTCAATAACTATGGCTACACCTTC
TRBJ1-1,-,-,TRBV6-1,CASTGQTNTEALF,TGTGCCAGCACTGGACAGACGAACACTGAAGCTTTATTT
TRBJ2-1,many,-,TRBV12-3/TRBV12-4,CASSLKGNEQFF,TGTGCCAGCAGTTTGAAGGGGAATGAGCAGTTCTTC